Listed here are 5 T cell receptor beta chains from one sample, sequenced in a study of CD4 T cells in relation to SARS-CoV-2 and coronaviruses. Unexposed donor CD4+ T cells date from about 2010-2019, before the COVID-19 pandemic. After ten to eleven days of culture, CD4+ T cells were isolated. What these receptors recognize is not known. Profiled with immunoSEQ multiplex PCR; TCRdb holds only in-frame clones, not every one. This table holds 23,000 or so clones, over 65% found once. The sequenced material came from CD4+ T cells from PBMCs, cultured in vitro. The source of these receptors is a human donor in good health.

This clone was recorded a few times. V gene TRBV2 combines with J gene TRBJ1-1, with D uncertain. CDR1 is SNHLY and CDR2 is FYNNEI in the germline V gene. The CDR3 has 11 amino acids. Trimming removed 7 bases from V and 1 base from J, with 4 bases in between. The chain's CDR3 is CASKWNTEAFF. The CDR3 DNA follows: TGTGCCAGCAAATGGAACACTGAAGCTTTCTTT.

J is TRBJ1-2 and V is TRBV4-3, with D possibly being TRBD1 (5 bases). The germline V and J ends were trimmed by 3 bases and 5 bases, with 16 bases remaining between them. CDR3 length equals 15 residues. In germline, CDR1 is LGHNA, CDR2 YSLEER. DNA of the CDR3: TGCGCCAGCAGCCAGGGACCGCGGGAGGGATATGGCTACACCTTC. Its translation is CASSQGPREGYGYTF.

This chain joins TRBV10-3 and TRBJ2-5, with 7 bases fitting TRBD2. The V gene end was trimmed by 10 bases and the J gene end by 1 base; junction bases not matched to a gene: 9. The CDR3 runs to 14 residues. Germline V CDR1 and CDR2: ENHRY, SYGVKD. CDR3 DNA sequence: TGTGCCACGTCCCCGTCTAGCGGCCAAGAGACCCAGTACTTC. Its protein is CATSPSSGQETQYF.

V usage is TRBV30 and J usage is TRBJ1-6; 9 nucleotides agree with TRBD1. CDR1 GTSNPN and CDR2 SVGIG come from the germline V gene (reference sequence). This CDR3 comprises 14 residues. V was clipped by 5 bases and J by 10 bases; unmatched bases: 9. In nucleotides, the CDR3 is TGTGCCTGGGGTACGGGACAGGGTGACTCACCCCTCCACTTT. Translated, it gives CAWGTGQGDSPLHF.

The chain has TRBV13 and TRBJ2-1, with TRBD2 as a possible D gene (7 bases). V gave up 5 bases and J gave up 8 bases, with 16 bases separating them. From germline, CDR1 is PRHDT and CDR2 FYEKMQ (reference sequence). The CDR3 has 14 residues. CDR3 protein: CASSRTGGTHEQFF. The CDR3 nucleotides read TGTGCCAGCAGCCGGACGGGGGGCACTCATGAGCAGTTCTTC.